This TCR beta chain was sequenced in a study of blood T cell repertoires in COVID-19. Across the study: The study drew acute and convalescent COVID-19 samples from the United States, Italy and Spain.

The CDR3 contains 15 residues. In germline, CDR1 is SGHRS, CDR2 YFSETQ. V dropped 6 bases and J dropped 1 base, with 16 bases sitting between them. In the original analysis: Reference gene primer amplification in the assay estimated nucleated cell counts. Data came from immunoSEQ multiplex PCR; TCRdb stores just in-frame clones and leaves some out. The D gene and trimming were derived from the DNA, and the V and J assignments and clone size from that table. The table shows roughly 60,000 clones, with about 80% occurring only once. The V and J genes are TRBV5-1 and TRBJ1-1; D may be TRBD1 (6 bases). Sequenced input: peripheral blood. The TCR was taken from a man between 60 and 75 years old with acute or convalescent COVID-19. The chain's CDR3 is CASTKNRQENTEAFF. The DNA of the CDR3 is TGCGCCAGCACCAAAAATCGACAGGAGAACACTGAAGCTTTCTTT.